The rows below give T cell receptor beta chains drawn from one sample of a study of regulatory T cells in long-lasting Graves disease. One entry per CDR3 protein results from TCRdb running MiXCR on the multiplex PCR reads. The sample holds roughly 400,000 distinct CDR3 sequences; around 20% are singletons and the top ten take around 15%. The material sequenced was peripheral blood mononuclear cells (PBMCs), taken when the disease was refractory, from a patient treated with antithyroid drugs. The receptors shown here come from a female donor with Graves disease. Each CDR3 is given with its conserved first and last residue. Fields, in order: J gene, D gene, clone size, CDR3 length, V gene, CDR3 protein, CDR3 DNA. A D gene is named only where the DNA matches it firmly. Size is stated for part of the rows, as once, few or many counts, or as a class when the clone is expanded.

TRBJ2-7	.	few	14	TRBV11-1	CASSSRRGPYEQYF	TGTGCCAGCAGCTCTAGGAGGGGGCCCTACGAGCAGTACTTC
TRBJ2-5	TRBD1	.	15	TRBV15	CATSTGTGGKETQYF	TGTGCCACCAGCACTGGGACAGGGGGCAAAGAGACCCAGTACTTC
TRBJ1-1	.	few	18	TRBV3-1	CASSQRQERSFMNTEAFF	TGTGCCAGCAGCCAAAGACAAGAACGATCATTCATGAACACTGAAGCTTTCTTT
TRBJ2-5	.	many	12	TRBV20-1	CSAREGRETQYF	TGCAGTGCTAGAGAGGGTCGAGAGACCCAGTACTTC
TRBJ2-4	TRBD1	.	19	TRBV18	CASSPSTGTQFLAKNIQYF	TGTGCCAGCTCACCGTCGACAGGGACCCAATTCCTAGCCAAAAACATTCAGTACTTC
TRBJ1-2	.	many	16	TRBV28	CASSAAIAGFYYGYTF	TGTGCCAGCAGCGCGGCCATTGCAGGGTTTTACTATGGCTACACCTTC
TRBJ2-1	.	.	16	TRBV30	CAWSNRRGYTYNEQFF	TGTGCCTGGAGTAACCGAAGGGGATACACCTACAATGAGCAGTTCTTC
TRBJ1-5	.	few	16	TRBV5-8	CASSLDRGPEDQPQHF	TGTGCCAGCAGCTTGGATCGGGGGCCTGAGGACCAGCCCCAGCATTTT
TRBJ2-7	.	.	12	TRBV5-1	CASSWTYGEQYF	TGCGCCAGCAGCTGGACTTACGGTGAGCAGTACTTC
TRBJ1-2	TRBD1	many	14	TRBV28	CASSPQDRAYGYTF	TGTGCCAGCAGTCCTCAGGACAGGGCGTATGGCTACACCTTC
TRBJ2-7	TRBD1	many	15	TRBV28	CASSRPSDRDYEQYF	TGTGCCAGCAGTAGACCATCGGACAGGGACTACGAGCAGTACTTC
TRBJ1-2	.	many	12	TRBV29-1	CSVEEIFYGYTF	TGCAGCGTTGAAGAGATCTTTTATGGCTACACCTTC
TRBJ2-7	.	many	14	TRBV3-1	CASSQDGGGYEQYF	TGTGCCAGCAGCCAAGACGGAGGCGGCTACGAGCAGTACTTC
TRBJ2-5	.	.	12	TRBV29-1	CSFRGNQETQYF	TGCAGTTTTCGGGGCAACCAAGAGACCCAGTACTTC
TRBJ2-7	TRBD1	.	14	TRBV4-1	CASSQPTGVDEQYF	TGCGCCAGCAGCCAACCGACAGGGGTGGACGAGCAGTACTTC
TRBJ2-7	TRBD2	.	13	TRBV6-5	CASSYKLAGQQYF	TGTGCCAGCAGTTATAAACTAGCGGGTCAGCAGTACTTC